This T cell receptor beta chain was identified in a study of spatial heterogeneity in lung cancer. Study context: Bulk RNA-seq from matched material yielded a T cell module score that correlated strongly with TCR transcript counts in tumor regions. Averaged across combinations, each unique TCR and UMI pairing appeared more than ten times in raw reads, which were uncorrected. Study outcomes and limitations: The study estimated around 6.3% alpha and about 13% beta chain coverage of tumor T cells. Tumors with more nonsynonymous mutations had more expanded intratumoral alpha and beta TCRs.

This clonotype was counted ten times or more. Its antigen is not identified. Documented time point: sample taken at primary tumor resection. Samples came from approximately 65 TRACERx patients with untreated early-stage lung cancer. V dropped 7 bases and J dropped 0 bases, with 16 bases sitting between them. CDR3 length: 15 residues. Germline V CDR1 and CDR2: SGHTA, FQGNSA. TCRdb re-analysed the 5' RACE reads in MiXCR, keeping a single row per CDR3 protein. The data contain under 4,000 distinct CDR3 sequences, roughly 6.1% of them seen just once; the ten biggest clones take up about 15%. The V and J genes are TRBV7-2 and TRBJ2-7; a possible D gene is TRBD2 (5 bases). The TCR originated in a male donor with early-stage non-small cell lung cancer. The specimen comprised lung tumor tissue, sampled at surgery. The CDR3 reads CASTPGWRSSYEQYF. CDR3 coding DNA: TGTGCCAGCACCCCTGGGTGGAGGAGCTCCTACGAGCAGTACTTC.